A single sample is the source of the 18 T cell receptor beta chains below, sequenced in a study of shared clonotypes between healthy human individuals. Here immunoSEQ multiplex PCR was the method, and the copy in TCRdb shows in-frame clones only, minus some. The table lists about 2.3 million clones, around 93% of them singletons, with 0.3% to 0.4% in the top ten. Material for sequencing was naive CD4+ T cells from PBMCs. This sample's subset: CD45RA+ positively selected. These receptors came from a man aged 18 to 30 in good health. Some clones in this sample may be carry-over from other donors' samples.

Points on this clone: The sample holds other DNA sequences that translate to the same CDR3. This rearrangement joins TRBV7-3 to TRBJ2-2, with 12 bases identical to TRBD2. Germline V gene data show CDR1 as SGHTA and CDR2 as FQGTGA. This CDR3 is 15 amino acids long. V lost 5 bases and J lost 4; bases outside the gene matches: 2. The CDR3 nucleotides are TGTGCCAGCAGCCCGGGACTAGCGGGCACCGGGGAGCTGTTTTTT. This encodes CASSPGLAGTGELFF.

V gene TRBV28 combines with J gene TRBJ1-2; maybe TRBD1 (5 bases). The CDR3 has 13 residues. CDR1 and CDR2 from the germline V gene are MDHEN and SYDVKM. Trimming removed 2 bases from V and 7 bases from J, with 11 bases in between. DNA of the CDR3: TGTGCCAGCAGTTTAAAAGCAGGGATTGGCTACACCTTC. The encoded protein is CASSLKAGIGYTF.

The genes are TRBV7-9 and TRBJ2-3; D is ambiguous. This CDR3 region has 17 residues. Germline V CDR1 and CDR2: SEHNR, FQNEAQ (reference sequence). V was shortened by 4 bases and J by 0 bases, with 17 bases between the two germline ends. This CDR3 is CASSSPPSRPSTDTQYF. As DNA, the CDR3 is TGTGCCAGCAGCTCCCCCCCCAGCAGACCTAGCACAGATACGCAGTATTTT.

This sequence joins TRBV5-1 and TRBJ2-1, with 13 bases identical to TRBD2. The CDR3 totals 15 residues. Unmatched junction bases numbered 6, after V lost 4 bases and J lost 8 bases. The germline CDR1 and CDR2 sequences are SGHRS and YFSETQ. CDR3 residues: CASSTGTSGVDEQFF. The CDR3 nucleotides read TGCGCCAGCAGCACCGGGACTAGCGGGGTCGATGAGCAGTTCTTC.

V and J are TRBV6-1 and TRBJ2-7; tentatively, D is TRBD1 or TRBD2 (5 bases each). CDR1 MNHNS and CDR2 SASEGT come from the germline V gene. The CDR3 is made up of 15 amino acids. V lost 4 bases and J 5 bases, leaving 18 bases between the germline ends. This CDR3 reads CASSGERAGSNEQYF. CDR3 coding DNA: TGTGCCAGCAGTGGGGAGCGAGCAGGGAGCAACGAGCAGTACTTC.

V is TRBV6-5 and J is TRBJ2-7; 8 bases agree with TRBD2. V lost 0 bases to trimming and J lost 2 bases; unmatched junction nucleotides: 6. CDR3 length: 16 residues. Germline lookup yields CDR1 MNHEY and CDR2 SVGAGI. CDR3 bases: TGTGCCAGCAGTTACTCGATACCAGCGGGAGCCTACGAGCAGTACTTC. Translated, it gives CASSYSIPAGAYEQYF.

The chain has TRBV4-2 and TRBJ2-2; 15 positions match TRBD2. CDR3 length: 17 residues. Losses at the gene ends were 3 bases for V and 7 bases for J; bases not matched to a gene: 6. Germline CDR1 reads LGHNA; CDR2 reads YNFKEQ. CDR3 DNA sequence: TGTGCCAGCAGCCAGCGGACTAGCGGGAGGGCCTACGGGGAGCTGTTTTTT. It translates to CASSQRTSGRAYGELFF.

The chain has TRBV4-1 and TRBJ2-6; 9 bases are a match to TRBD1. This CDR3 region has 18 residues. The V gene end was trimmed by 3 bases and the J gene end by 2 bases; junction bases not matched to a gene: 8. CDR1 is MGHRA, CDR2 YSYEKL, per germline. As DNA, the CDR3 is TGCGCCAGCAGCCATAGAGACAGGGGGGACCCTGGGGCCAACGTCCTGACTTTC. This codes for CASSHRDRGDPGANVLTF.

This clone was counted a few times. The chain couples TRBV2 to TRBJ1-2; D remains unclear. Trimming took 7 bases from V and 5 from J, leaving 11 bases between them. This CDR3 contains 12 residues. Germline loops: CDR1 SNHLY, CDR2 FYNNEI. Here the CDR3 DNA reads TGTGCCAGCAAGGAGGCCGATTATGGCTACACCTTC. It yields the protein CASKEADYGYTF.

The chain recombines TRBV5-1 with TRBJ2-7; 8 bases match TRBD1. Germline V CDR1 and CDR2: SGHRS, YFSETQ. CDR3 length: 15 residues. V lost 4 bases to trimming and J lost 1 base; unmatched junction nucleotides: 7. This chain's CDR3 is CASSNQGAPSYEQYF. The CDR3 DNA is TGCGCCAGCAGCAATCAGGGGGCGCCGTCCTACGAGCAGTACTTC. The full variable domain, with the rest looked up from reference TRBV5-1 and TRBJ2-7, is KAGVTQTPRYLIKTRGQQVTLSCSPISGHRSVSWYQQTPGQGLQFLFEYFSETQRNKGNFPGRFSGRQFSNSRSEMNVSTLELGDSALYLCASSNQGAPSYEQYFGPGTRLTVT.

This rearrangement joins TRBV14 to TRBJ2-7; D gene ambiguous. From germline, CDR1 is SGHDN and CDR2 FVKESK. The V end was cut by 5 bases, the J end by 3 bases, with 8 bases between. The CDR3 is 12 residues long. The CDR3 region has the DNA TGTGCCAGCAGCAAAACGGGCTACGAGCAGTACTTC. As protein: CASSKTGYEQYF. Looking up the rest from reference TRBV14 and TRBJ2-7 gives the full variable domain: EAGVTQFPSHSVIEKGQTVTLRCDPISGHDNLYWYRRVMGKEIKFLLHFVKESKQDESGMPNNRFLAERTGGTYSTLKVQPAELEDSGVYFCASSKTGYEQYFGPGTRLTVT.

This sequence joins TRBV7-2 and TRBJ2-1, with 11 bases lining up with TRBD2. Germline V gene data show CDR1 as SGHTA and CDR2 as FQGNSA. This CDR3 is built from 15 residues. V lost 3 bases to trimming and J lost 6 bases; unmatched junction nucleotides: 4. As DNA, the CDR3 is TGTGCCAGCAGCTTGGGTAGCGGGAGGGCCAATGAGCAGTTCTTC. The encoded protein is CASSLGSGRANEQFF.

This chain connects TRBV7-3 to TRBJ2-1; 9 nucleotides align to TRBD2. The trim removed 2 bases at V and 5 bases at J, leaving 4 bases unmatched. This CDR3 is built from 15 residues. CDR1 is SGHTA, CDR2 FQGTGA, per germline. The chain's CDR3 is CASSLVLAGNNEQFF. The DNA for the CDR3 is TGTGCCAGCAGCTTAGTCCTAGCGGGAAACAATGAGCAGTTCTTC.

The V and J genes are TRBV5-4 and TRBJ2-1; 12 nucleotides align to TRBD1. V was clipped by 4 bases and J by 6 bases; unmatched bases: 5. Germline V lookup: CDR1 SGHNT, CDR2 YYREEE (reference sequence). The CDR3 is 15 amino acids. CDR3 nucleotides: TGTGCCAGCAGCCGAGGGACAGGGGGCTTCAATGAGCAGTTCTTC. This codes for CASSRGTGGFNEQFF. The full variable domain, rest sourced from reference TRBV5-4 and TRBJ2-1, is ETGVTQSPTHLIKTRGQQVTLRCSSQSGHNTVSWYQQALGQGPQFIFQYYREEENGRGNFPPRFSGLQFPNYSSELNVNALELDDSALYLCASSRGTGGFNEQFFGPGTRLTVL.

This chain connects TRBV5-1 to TRBJ2-7; 9 bases are a match to TRBD2. The CDR3 length is 14 residues. CDR1 and CDR2 (germline): SGHRS, YFSETQ. V trimming: 4 bases; J trimming: 9 bases; junction bases outside the gene matches: 11. CDR3 coding DNA: TGCGCCAGCAGCGTCCAACAGCGGGAGGAAGGGCAGTACTTC. Its protein product is CASSVQQREEGQYF.

The chain links TRBV19 to TRBJ1-3; 7 bases map to TRBD1. The CDR3 is 14 residues long. Germline CDR1 and CDR2: LNHDA and SQIVND (reference sequence). J was trimmed by 2 bases and V by 7 bases; bases with no gene match: 5. CDR3 region: CASTRQGPGNTIYF. The CDR3 nucleotides read TGTGCCAGTACTCGACAGGGCCCTGGAAACACCATATATTTT.

The chain uses TRBV7-9 and TRBJ2-5, with TRBD1 identical over 11 bases. V lost 0 bases and J lost 5; bases outside the gene matches: 8. The CDR3 extends over 17 amino acids. Germline V gene lookup returns CDR1 SEHNR and CDR2 FQNEAQ (reference sequence). CDR3 in amino acids: CASSLAPGTGGFETQYF. The CDR3 bases are TGTGCCAGCAGCTTAGCGCCCGGGACAGGGGGTTTCGAGACCCAGTACTTC.

The J gene is TRBJ1-2, the V gene TRBV18; TRBD1 agrees at 8 bases. This CDR3 region has 14 residues. V shed 3 bases and J 3 bases; nucleotides not matched to a gene: 3. In germline, CDR1 is KGHSH, CDR2 LQKENI. The CDR3 region is CASSPGDRHYGYTF. CDR3 bases: TGTGCCAGCTCACCGGGGGACAGGCACTATGGCTACACCTTC.